This T cell receptor (beta chain) was identified during a study of technical replicates of blood from several donors. This clone came up once. Data came from immunoSEQ multiplex PCR; TCRdb stores just in-frame clones and leaves some out. This sample carries approximately 100,000 clones, 90% to 97% of them seen once, and the ten largest clones take over 0.2%. Sequencing used T cells isolated from PBMCs. The TCR originated in a human donor in good health.

The CDR3 reads CASSRRNEKLFF. The DNA of the CDR3 is TGTGCCAGCAGTCGGAGAAATGAAAAACTGTTTTTT. The gene calls are TRBV6-1 and TRBJ1-4; D gene ambiguous. CDR3 size: 12 residues. Germline CDR1 MNHNS, CDR2 SASEGT. Trimming pared 5 bases from V and 5 bases from J, leaving 6 bases between.